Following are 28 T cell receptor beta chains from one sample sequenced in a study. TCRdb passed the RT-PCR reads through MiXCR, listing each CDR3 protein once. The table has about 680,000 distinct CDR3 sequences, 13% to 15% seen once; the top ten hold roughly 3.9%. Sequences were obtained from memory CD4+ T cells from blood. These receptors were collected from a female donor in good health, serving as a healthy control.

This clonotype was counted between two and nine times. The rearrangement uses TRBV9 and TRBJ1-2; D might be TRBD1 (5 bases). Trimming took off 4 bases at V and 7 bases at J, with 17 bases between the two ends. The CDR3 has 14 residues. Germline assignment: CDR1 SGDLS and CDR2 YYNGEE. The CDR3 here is CASSPGPAMGGYTF. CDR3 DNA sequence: TGTGCCAGCAGCCCGGGGCCGGCGATGGGTGGCTACACCTTC.

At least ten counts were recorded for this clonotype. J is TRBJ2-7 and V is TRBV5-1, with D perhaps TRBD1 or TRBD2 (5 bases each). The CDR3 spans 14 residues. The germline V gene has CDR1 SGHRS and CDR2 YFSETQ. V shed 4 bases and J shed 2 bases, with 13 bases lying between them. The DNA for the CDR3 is TGCGCCAGCAGCCATGGTGTGGGACCCTACGAGCAGTACTTC. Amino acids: CASSHGVGPYEQYF. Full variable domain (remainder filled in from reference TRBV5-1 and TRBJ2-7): KAGVTQTPRYLIKTRGQQVTLSCSPISGHRSVSWYQQTPGQGLQFLFEYFSETQRNKGNFPGRFSGRQFSNSRSEMNVSTLELGDSALYLCASSHGVGPYEQYFGPGTRLTVT.

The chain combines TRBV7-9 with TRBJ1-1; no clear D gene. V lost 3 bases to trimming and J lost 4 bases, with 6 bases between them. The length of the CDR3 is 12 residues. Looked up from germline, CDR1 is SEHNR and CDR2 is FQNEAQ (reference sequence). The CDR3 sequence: CASSFLFTEAFF. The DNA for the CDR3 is TGTGCCAGCAGCTTTTTGTTCACTGAAGCTTTCTTT. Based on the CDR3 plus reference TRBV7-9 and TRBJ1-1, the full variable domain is DTGVSQNPRHKITKRGQNVTFRCDPISEHNRLYWYRQTLGQGPEFLTYFQNEAQLEKSRLLSDRFSAERPKGSFSTLEIQRTEQGDSAMYLCASSFLFTEAFFGQGTRLTVV.

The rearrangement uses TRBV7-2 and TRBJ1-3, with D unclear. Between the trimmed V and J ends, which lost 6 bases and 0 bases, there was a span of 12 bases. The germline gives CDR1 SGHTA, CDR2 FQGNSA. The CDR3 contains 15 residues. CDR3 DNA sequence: TGTGCCAGCAGTTTCGGCAGTAACTCTGGAAACACCATATATTTT. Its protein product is CASSFGSNSGNTIYF.

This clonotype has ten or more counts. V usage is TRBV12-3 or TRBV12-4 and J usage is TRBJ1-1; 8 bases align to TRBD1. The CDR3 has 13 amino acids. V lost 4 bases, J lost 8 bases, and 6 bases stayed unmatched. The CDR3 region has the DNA TGTGCCAGCAGTTACCGGGACAGGCGGGAAGCTTTCTTT. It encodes CASSYRDRREAFF.

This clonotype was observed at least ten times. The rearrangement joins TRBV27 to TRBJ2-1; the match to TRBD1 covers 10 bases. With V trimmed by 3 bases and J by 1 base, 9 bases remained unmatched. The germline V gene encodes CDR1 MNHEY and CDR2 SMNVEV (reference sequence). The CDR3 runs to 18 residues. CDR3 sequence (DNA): TGTGCCAGCAGTTTTTGGACAGGGGGTGGGATTTCCTACAATGAGCAGTTCTTC. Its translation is CASSFWTGGGISYNEQFF.

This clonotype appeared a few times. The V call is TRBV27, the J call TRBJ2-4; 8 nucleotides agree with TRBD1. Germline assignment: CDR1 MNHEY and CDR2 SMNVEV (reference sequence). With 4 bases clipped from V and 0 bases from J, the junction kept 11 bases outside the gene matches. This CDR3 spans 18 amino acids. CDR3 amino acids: CASSSRFYRGEAKNIQYF. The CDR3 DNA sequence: TGTGCCAGCAGTTCCAGGTTCTACAGGGGGGAAGCCAAAAACATTCAGTACTTC.

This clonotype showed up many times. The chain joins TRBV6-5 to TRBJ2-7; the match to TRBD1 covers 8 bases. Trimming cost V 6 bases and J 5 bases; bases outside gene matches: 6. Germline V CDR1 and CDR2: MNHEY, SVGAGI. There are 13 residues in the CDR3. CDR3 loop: CASRRTGKDEQYF. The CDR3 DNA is TGTGCCAGCAGACGGACAGGGAAGGACGAGCAGTACTTC.

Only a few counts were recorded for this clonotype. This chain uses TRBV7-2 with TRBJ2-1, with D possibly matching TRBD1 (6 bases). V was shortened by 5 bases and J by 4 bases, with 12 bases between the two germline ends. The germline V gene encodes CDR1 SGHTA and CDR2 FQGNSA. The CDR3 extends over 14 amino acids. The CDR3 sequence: CASSGRQEYNEQFF. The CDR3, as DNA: TGTGCCAGCAGCGGGAGACAGGAATACAATGAGCAGTTCTTC. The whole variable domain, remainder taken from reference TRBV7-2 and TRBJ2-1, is GAGVSQSPSNKVTEKGKDVELRCDPISGHTALYWYRQSLGQGLEFLIYFQGNSAPDKSGLPSDRFSAERTGGSVSTLTIQRTQQEDSAVYLCASSGRQEYNEQFFGPGTRLTVL.

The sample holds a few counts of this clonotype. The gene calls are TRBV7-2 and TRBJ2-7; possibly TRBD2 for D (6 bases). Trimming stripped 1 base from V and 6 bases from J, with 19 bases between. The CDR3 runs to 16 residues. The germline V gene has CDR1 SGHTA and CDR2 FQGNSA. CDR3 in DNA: TGTGCCAGCAGCTTAGACCCTAATGCTGGGAGGAGCGAGCAGTACTTC. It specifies CASSLDPNAGRSEQYF.

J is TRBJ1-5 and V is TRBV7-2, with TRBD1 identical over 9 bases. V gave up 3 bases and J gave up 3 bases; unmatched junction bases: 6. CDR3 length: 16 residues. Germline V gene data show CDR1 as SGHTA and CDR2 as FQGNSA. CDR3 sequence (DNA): TGTGCCAGCAGCTTTCTGGACAGGGGAAACAATCAGCCCCAGCATTTT. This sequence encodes CASSFLDRGNNQPQHF.

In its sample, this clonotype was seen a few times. DNA for the CDR3: TGTGCCAGCTACCCCTCCGGGGGGAGTGAGCAGTTCTTC. Amino acid sequence: CASYPSGGSEQFF. The chain couples TRBV6-2 or TRBV6-3 to TRBJ2-1; 7 nucleotides line up with TRBD2. Per germline, CDR1 MNHEY and CDR2 SVGEGT. The V and J ends lost 8 bases and 9 bases, in that order; junction bases with no gene match: 10. The CDR3 runs to 13 residues.

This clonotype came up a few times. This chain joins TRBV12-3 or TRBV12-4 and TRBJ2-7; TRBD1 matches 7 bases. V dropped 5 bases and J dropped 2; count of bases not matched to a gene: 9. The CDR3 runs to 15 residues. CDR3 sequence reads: CASSIGGRTTYEQYF. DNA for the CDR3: TGTGCCAGCAGTATAGGGGGCCGTACAACCTACGAGCAGTACTTC.

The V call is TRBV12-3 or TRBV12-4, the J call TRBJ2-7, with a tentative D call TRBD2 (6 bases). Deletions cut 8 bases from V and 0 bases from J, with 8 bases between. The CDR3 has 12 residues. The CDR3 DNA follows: TGTGCCAGCGCCGGGAGCTCCTACGAGCAGTACTTC. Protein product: CASAGSSYEQYF.

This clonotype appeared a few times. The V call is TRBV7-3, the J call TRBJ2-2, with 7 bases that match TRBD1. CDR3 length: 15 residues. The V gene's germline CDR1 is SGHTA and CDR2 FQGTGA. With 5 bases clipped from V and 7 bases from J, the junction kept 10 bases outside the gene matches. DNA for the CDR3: TGTGCCAGCAGCCCAACGACAGGGTTTGGCGGGGAGCTGTTTTTT. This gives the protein CASSPTTGFGGELFF.

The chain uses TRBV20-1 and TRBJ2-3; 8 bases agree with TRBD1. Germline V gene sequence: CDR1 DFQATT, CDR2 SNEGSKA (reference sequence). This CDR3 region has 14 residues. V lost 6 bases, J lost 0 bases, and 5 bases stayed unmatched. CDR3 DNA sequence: TGCAGTGCCGACAGGGGTTTTAGCACAGATACGCAGTATTTT. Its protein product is CSADRGFSTDTQYF.

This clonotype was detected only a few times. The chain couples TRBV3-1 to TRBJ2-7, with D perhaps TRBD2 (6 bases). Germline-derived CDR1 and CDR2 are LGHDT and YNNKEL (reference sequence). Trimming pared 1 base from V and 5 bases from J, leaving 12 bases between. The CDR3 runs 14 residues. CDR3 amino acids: CASSQAGSGDEQYF. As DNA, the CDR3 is TGTGCCAGCAGCCAAGCCGGGAGCGGCGACGAGCAGTACTTC.

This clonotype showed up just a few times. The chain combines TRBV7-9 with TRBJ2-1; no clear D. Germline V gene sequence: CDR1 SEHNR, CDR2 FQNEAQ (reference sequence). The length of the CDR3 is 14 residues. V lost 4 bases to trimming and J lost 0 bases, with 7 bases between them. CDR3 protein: CASSWAASYNEQFF. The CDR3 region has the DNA TGTGCCAGCAGCTGGGCAGCCTCCTACAATGAGCAGTTCTTC.

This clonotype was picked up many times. This CDR3 is CASRLSWRDRGRTEAFF. Here the CDR3 DNA reads TGTGCCAGCAGATTGTCTTGGAGAGACAGGGGGAGAACTGAAGCTTTCTTT. The chain has TRBV12-3 or TRBV12-4 and TRBJ1-1; TRBD1 aligns across 9 bases. Germline trimming cut 6 bases from V and 5 bases from J; bases unmatched to any gene: 16. The CDR3 consists of 17 residues.

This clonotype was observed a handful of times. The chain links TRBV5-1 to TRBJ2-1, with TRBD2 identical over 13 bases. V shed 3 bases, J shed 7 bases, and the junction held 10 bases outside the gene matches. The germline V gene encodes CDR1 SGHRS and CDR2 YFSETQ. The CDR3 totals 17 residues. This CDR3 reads CASSWTSGSVGTNEQFF. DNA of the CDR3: TGCGCCAGCAGCTGGACTAGCGGGAGTGTTGGCACAAATGAGCAGTTCTTC. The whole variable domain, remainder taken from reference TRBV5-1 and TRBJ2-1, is KAGVTQTPRYLIKTRGQQVTLSCSPISGHRSVSWYQQTPGQGLQFLFEYFSETQRNKGNFPGRFSGRQFSNSRSEMNVSTLELGDSALYLCASSWTSGSVGTNEQFFGPGTRLTVL.

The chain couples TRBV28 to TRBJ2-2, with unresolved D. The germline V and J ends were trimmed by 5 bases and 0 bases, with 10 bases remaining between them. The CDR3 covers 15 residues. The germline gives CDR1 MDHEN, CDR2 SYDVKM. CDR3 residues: CASSTSTANTGELFF. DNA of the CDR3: TGTGCCAGCAGTACCTCCACCGCGAACACCGGGGAGCTGTTTTTT.

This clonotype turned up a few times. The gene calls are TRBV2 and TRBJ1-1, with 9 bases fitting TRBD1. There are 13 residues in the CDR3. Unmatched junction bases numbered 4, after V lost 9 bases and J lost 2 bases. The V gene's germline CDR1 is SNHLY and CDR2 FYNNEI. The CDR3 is CASEQGANTEAFF. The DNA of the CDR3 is TGTGCCAGTGAACAGGGGGCTAACACTGAAGCTTTCTTT.

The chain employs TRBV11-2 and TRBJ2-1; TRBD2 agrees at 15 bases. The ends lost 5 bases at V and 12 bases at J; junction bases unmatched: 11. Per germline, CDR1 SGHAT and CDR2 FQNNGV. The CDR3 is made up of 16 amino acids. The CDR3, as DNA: TGTGCCAGCAGCCACGCCGGGACTAGCGGGAGGAAGTGGCAGTTCTTC. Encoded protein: CASSHAGTSGRKWQFF.

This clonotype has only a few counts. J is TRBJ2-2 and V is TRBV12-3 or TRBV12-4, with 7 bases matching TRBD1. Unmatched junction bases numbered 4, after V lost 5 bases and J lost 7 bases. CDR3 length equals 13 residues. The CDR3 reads CASSQQGIGELFF. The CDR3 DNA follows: TGTGCCAGCAGTCAACAGGGGATCGGGGAGCTGTTTTTT.

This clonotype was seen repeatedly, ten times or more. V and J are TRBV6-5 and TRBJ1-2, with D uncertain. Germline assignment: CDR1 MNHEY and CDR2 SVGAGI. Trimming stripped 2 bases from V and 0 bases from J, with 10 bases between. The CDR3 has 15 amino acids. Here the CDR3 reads CASSYTTRTNYGYTF. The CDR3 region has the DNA TGTGCCAGCAGTTACACGACACGGACTAACTATGGCTACACCTTC.

CDR3 sequence (DNA): TGTGCCAGCCGACCAAGCCTAGCGGGAGTTAACGAGCAGTACTTC. It encodes CASRPSLAGVNEQYF. The rearrangement uses TRBV7-2 and TRBJ2-7; 10 bases fit TRBD2. This CDR3 comprises 15 residues. J was trimmed by 5 bases and V by 8 bases; bases with no gene match: 12. Germline values: CDR1 SGHTA, CDR2 FQGNSA.

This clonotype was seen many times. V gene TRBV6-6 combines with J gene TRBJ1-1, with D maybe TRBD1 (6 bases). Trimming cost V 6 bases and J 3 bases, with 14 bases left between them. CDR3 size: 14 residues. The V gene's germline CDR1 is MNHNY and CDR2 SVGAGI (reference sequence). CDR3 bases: TGTGCCAGCAGCCCAAGGGGGGCCGACACTGAAGCTTTCTTT. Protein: CASSPRGADTEAFF.

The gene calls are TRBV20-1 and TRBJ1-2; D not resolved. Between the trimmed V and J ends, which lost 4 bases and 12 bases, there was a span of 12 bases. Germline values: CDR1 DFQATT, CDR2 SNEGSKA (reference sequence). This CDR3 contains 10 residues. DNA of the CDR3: TGCAGTGCTACAACAGATCTCCACACCTTC. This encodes CSATTDLHTF.